These 12 T cell receptor beta chains were sequenced from one sample in a study of CD8 T cells in ankylosing spondylitis (TCRdb year 2017). The paper's findings and limits, for the study overall: A TCR beta motif of several highly homologous amino acid variants appeared characteristic of blood from ankylosing spondylitis patients.

Library construction relied on 5' RACE. TCRdb names Illumina HiSeq 2500 as the instrument used. TCRdb redid the processing of the public reads, applying fastp at Q25 and MiXCR, and retained in-frame beta chains. Every entry covers one CDR3 protein and lists the most common genes and DNA from its rows. The sample table holds some 700,000 distinct CDR3 sequences, of which under 20% were seen once. About 20% of the sample goes to the ten largest clones. The antigens of these receptors remain unknown. Sequenced input: blood, either unsorted or a sorted T cell fraction (not recorded which). The receptors stem from a male donor with ankylosing spondylitis.

This sequence joins TRBV7-9 and TRBJ1-2; D unclear. The CDR3 extends over 12 amino acids. Per the germline V gene, CDR1 is SEHNR and CDR2 is FQNEAQ (reference sequence). Trimming stripped 5 bases from V and 5 bases from J, with 9 bases between. CDR3 in amino acids: CASSPTDYGYTF. CDR3 sequence (DNA): TGTGCCAGCAGCCCGACGGATTATGGCTACACCTTC.

The CDR3 is CASSQVGLAPYF. CDR3 nucleotide sequence: TGTGCCAGCAGCCAAGTAGGGCTAGCGCCTTACTTC. This chain joins TRBV3-1 and TRBJ2-5; tentatively, D is TRBD2 (6 bases). In germline, CDR1 is LGHDT, CDR2 YNNKEL (reference sequence). V gave up 1 base and J gave up 14 bases, with 14 bases separating them. The CDR3 extends over 12 amino acids.

In this sample, this clonotype turned up once. The rearrangement joins TRBV29-1 to TRBJ2-5; TRBD2 aligns across 12 bases. The germline gives CDR1 SQVTM, CDR2 ANQGSEA. Trimming at V came to 0 bases and at J to 2 bases, leaving 7 bases not matched to a gene. There are 17 residues in the CDR3. The CDR3 sequence is CSVEETSGGGPQETQYF. DNA for the CDR3: TGCAGCGTTGAAGAGACTAGCGGGGGAGGCCCGCAAGAGACCCAGTACTTC.

This clonotype was detected only a few times. The chain joins TRBV9 to TRBJ2-2, with D hard to call. There are 17 residues in the CDR3. Germline CDR1 and CDR2: SGDLS and YYNGEE. The V end was cut by 3 bases, the J end by 5 bases, with 20 bases between. The CDR3 spells CASSDKSLPPRTGELFF. Written as DNA, the CDR3 is TGTGCCAGCAGCGATAAAAGTCTCCCCCCTCGAACCGGGGAGCTGTTTTTT.

The chain employs TRBV29-1 and TRBJ1-2; maybe TRBD1 (5 bases). The CDR3 is 12 residues long. Germline CDR1 reads SQVTM; CDR2 reads ANQGSEA. V gave up 4 bases and J gave up 5 bases, with 11 bases separating them. The CDR3 nucleotides read TGCAGCGTTGGAAGGTCAGGGTATGGCTACACCTTC. Translated, it gives CSVGRSGYGYTF.

The chain uses TRBV29-1 and TRBJ2-7; 7 nucleotides align to TRBD1. CDR3 length equals 12 residues. Trimming took 2 bases from V and 5 from J; bases not matched to a gene: 3. Germline V gene lookup returns CDR1 SQVTM and CDR2 ANQGSEA. DNA of the CDR3: TGCAGCGTTGAACTAGACAGGGACGAGCAGTACTTC. Protein product: CSVELDRDEQYF.

The chain is built from TRBV7-2 and TRBJ2-5, with D possibly matching TRBD2 (5 bases). Germline V lookup: CDR1 SGHTA, CDR2 FQGNSA. Trimming stripped 3 bases from V and 4 bases from J, with 12 bases between. The CDR3 length is 14 residues. CDR3 DNA: TGTGCCAGCAGCTTCGGTCGGGGATCAGAGACCCAGTACTTC. Encoded protein: CASSFGRGSETQYF. Variable domain in full (rest from reference TRBV7-2 and TRBJ2-5): GAGVSQSPSNKVTEKGKDVELRCDPISGHTALYWYRQSLGQGLEFLIYFQGNSAPDKSGLPSDRFSAERTGGSVSTLTIQRTQQEDSAVYLCASSFGRGSETQYFGPGTRLLVL.

This rearrangement joins TRBV9 to TRBJ1-2, with D unresolved. V was pared by 0 bases and J by 4 bases, with 16 bases between. The CDR3 is 16 residues long. Germline V gene sequence: CDR1 SGDLS, CDR2 YYNGEE. The CDR3 protein is CASSVDGRIRPYGYTF. DNA for the CDR3: TGTGCCAGCAGCGTAGATGGACGAATCAGGCCCTATGGCTACACCTTC.

The genes are TRBV6-5 and TRBJ2-7; D call uncertain. The germline V and J ends were trimmed by 2 bases and 2 bases, with 10 bases remaining between them. The CDR3 consists of 14 residues. The germline gives CDR1 MNHEY, CDR2 SVGAGI. CDR3 protein: CASSYSSNTYEQYF. For the CDR3, the DNA is TGTGCCAGCAGTTACAGCAGCAATACCTACGAGCAGTACTTC.

The chain has TRBV6-5 and TRBJ2-2; D is ambiguous. Germline V gene data show CDR1 as MNHEY and CDR2 as SVGAGI. V shed 0 bases and J shed 5 bases, with 13 bases lying between them. This CDR3 comprises 16 residues. In nucleotides, the CDR3 is TGTGCCAGCAGTTACTCGATCCCCGCAGTTACCGGGGAGCTGTTTTTT. This sequence encodes CASSYSIPAVTGELFF.

In its sample, this clonotype was seen a few times. The gene calls are TRBV15 and TRBJ1-4; 10 nucleotides agree with TRBD1. V lost 3 bases and J lost 8; bases outside the gene matches: 3. The CDR3 extends over 14 amino acids. Germline CDR1 is LNHNV and CDR2 is YYDKDF (reference sequence). The CDR3 spells CATSRDRGTEKLFF. DNA for the CDR3: TGTGCCACCAGCAGGGACAGGGGGACGGAAAAACTGTTTTTT.

The chain links TRBV7-6 to TRBJ2-7; D unresolved. The CDR3 extends over 14 amino acids. Looked up from germline, CDR1 is SGHVS and CDR2 is FNYEAQ. The ends were cut back, 1 base at V and 0 bases at J, with 7 bases in the middle. This CDR3 reads CASSLDGYSYEQYF. The CDR3 region has the DNA TGTGCCAGCAGCTTAGACGGATACTCCTACGAGCAGTACTTC.